The present entry profiles one T cell receptor (beta chain) with its context. Profiling relied on immunoSEQ multiplex PCR, and the TCRdb table lists in-frame clones only, not all of them. The sample includes 79,000 or so clones, about nine tenths seen only once; the top ten take about 0.4%. The record originates from a study of technical replicates of blood from a handful of donors. The CDR3 sequence is 20 residues long. Germline V gene lookup returns CDR1 LGHNA and CDR2 YNFKEQ. V was pared by 0 bases and J by 6 bases, with 14 bases of the junction left unmatched. The sequence derives from a human donor in good health. V gene TRBV4-2 combines with J gene TRBJ2-5; TRBD2 agrees at 15 bases. The sequenced material came from T cells isolated from PBMCs. CDR3 coding DNA: TGTGCCAGCAGCCAAGATGGCCGTCCGGGACTAGCGGGAGGCCGGAAGACCCAGTACTTC. This codes for CASSQDGRPGLAGGRKTQYF.